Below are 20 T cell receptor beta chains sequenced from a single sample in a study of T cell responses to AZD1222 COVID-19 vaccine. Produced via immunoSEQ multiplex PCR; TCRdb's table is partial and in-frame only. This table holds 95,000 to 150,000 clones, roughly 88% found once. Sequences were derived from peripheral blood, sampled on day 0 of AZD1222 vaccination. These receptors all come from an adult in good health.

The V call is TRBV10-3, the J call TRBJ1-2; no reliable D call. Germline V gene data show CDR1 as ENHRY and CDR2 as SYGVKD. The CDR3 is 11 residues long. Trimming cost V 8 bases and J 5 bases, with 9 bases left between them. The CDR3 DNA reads TGTGCCATCGGCCCGTCTTATGGCTACACCTTC. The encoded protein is CAIGPSYGYTF.

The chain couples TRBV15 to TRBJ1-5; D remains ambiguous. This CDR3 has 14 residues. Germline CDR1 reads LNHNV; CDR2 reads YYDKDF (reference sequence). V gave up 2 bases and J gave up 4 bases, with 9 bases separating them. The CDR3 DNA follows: TGTGCCACCAGCAGATCAGGAGCTAATCAGCCCCAGCATTTT. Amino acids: CATSRSGANQPQHF. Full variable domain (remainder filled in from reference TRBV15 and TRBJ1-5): DAMVIQNPRYQVTQFGKPVTLSCSQTLNHNVMYWYQQKSSQAPKLLFHYYDKDFNNEADTPDNFQSRRPNTSFCFLDIRSPGLGDTAMYLCATSRSGANQPQHFGDGTRLSIL.

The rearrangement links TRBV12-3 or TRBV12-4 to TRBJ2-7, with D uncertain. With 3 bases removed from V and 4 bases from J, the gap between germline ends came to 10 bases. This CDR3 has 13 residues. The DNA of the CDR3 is TGTGCCAGCAGTTTGTCTCCCCCTTACGAGCAGTACTTC. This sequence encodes CASSLSPPYEQYF.

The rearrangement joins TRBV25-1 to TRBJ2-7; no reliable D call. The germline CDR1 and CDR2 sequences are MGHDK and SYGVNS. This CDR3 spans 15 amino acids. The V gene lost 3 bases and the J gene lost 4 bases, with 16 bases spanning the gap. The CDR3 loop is CASSDPRLNPYEQYF. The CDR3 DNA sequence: TGTGCCAGCAGTGACCCGAGGCTTAATCCTTACGAGCAGTACTTC.

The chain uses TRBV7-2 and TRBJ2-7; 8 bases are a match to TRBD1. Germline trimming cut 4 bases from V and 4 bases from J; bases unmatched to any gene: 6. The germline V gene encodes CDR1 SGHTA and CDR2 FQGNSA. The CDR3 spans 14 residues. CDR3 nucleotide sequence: TGTGCCAGCAGCTACGGACAGGGATCTTACGAGCAGTACTTC. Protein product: CASSYGQGSYEQYF.

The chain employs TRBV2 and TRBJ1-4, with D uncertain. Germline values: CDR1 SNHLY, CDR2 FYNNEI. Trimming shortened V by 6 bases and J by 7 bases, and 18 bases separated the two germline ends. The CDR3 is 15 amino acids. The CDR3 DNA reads TGTGCCAGCAGACCCGGCGGGCCCCGAGGTGAAAAACTGTTTTTT. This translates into CASRPGGPRGEKLFF.

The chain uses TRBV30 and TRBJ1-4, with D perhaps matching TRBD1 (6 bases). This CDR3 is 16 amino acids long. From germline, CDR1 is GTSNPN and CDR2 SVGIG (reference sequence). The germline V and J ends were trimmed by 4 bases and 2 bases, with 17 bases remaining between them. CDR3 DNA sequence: TGTGCCTGGACTGGAGGAAGGGGGGCCACTAATGAAAAACTGTTTTTT. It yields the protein CAWTGGRGATNEKLFF.

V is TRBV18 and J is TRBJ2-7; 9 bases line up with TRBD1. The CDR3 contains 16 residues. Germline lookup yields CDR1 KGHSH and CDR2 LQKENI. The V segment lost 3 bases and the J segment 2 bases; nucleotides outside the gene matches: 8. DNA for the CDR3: TGTGCCAGCTCACCTCTTCCCGGGACAGGGACCTACGAGCAGTACTTC. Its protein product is CASSPLPGTGTYEQYF.

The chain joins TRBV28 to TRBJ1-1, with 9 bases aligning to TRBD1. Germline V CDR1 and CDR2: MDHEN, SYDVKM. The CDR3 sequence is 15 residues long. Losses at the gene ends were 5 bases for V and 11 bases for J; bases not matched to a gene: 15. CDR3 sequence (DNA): TGTGCCAGCAGTACGCTACAGGGGGCCGTAACGAAGGCTTTCTTT. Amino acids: CASSTLQGAVTKAFF.

The DNA of the CDR3 is TGTGCCAGCAGCCCCAGGACCTCCCAAGCTTTCTTT. Translated, it gives CASSPRTSQAFF. The rearrangement uses TRBV3-1 (or the pseudogene TRBV3-2) and TRBJ1-1, with D unresolved. The CDR3 has 12 amino acids. CDR1 and CDR2 (germline): LGHDT, YNNKEL (reference sequence). The V end lost 4 bases, the J end lost 9 bases, and 12 bases lay between the germline ends.

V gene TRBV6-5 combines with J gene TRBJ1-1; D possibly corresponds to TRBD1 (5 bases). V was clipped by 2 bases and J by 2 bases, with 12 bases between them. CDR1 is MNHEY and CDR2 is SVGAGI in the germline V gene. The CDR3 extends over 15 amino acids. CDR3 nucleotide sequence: TGTGCCAGCAGTTACGGGGGTGCGGTAAACACTGAAGCTTTCTTT. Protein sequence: CASSYGGAVNTEAFF.

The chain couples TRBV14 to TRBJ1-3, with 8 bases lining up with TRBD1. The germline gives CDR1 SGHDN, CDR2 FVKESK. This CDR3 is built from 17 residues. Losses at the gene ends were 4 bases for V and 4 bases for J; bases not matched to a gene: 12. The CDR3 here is CASSPGTGRLLGNTIYF. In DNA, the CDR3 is TGTGCCAGCAGCCCCGGGACAGGTCGATTATTGGGAAACACCATATATTTT.

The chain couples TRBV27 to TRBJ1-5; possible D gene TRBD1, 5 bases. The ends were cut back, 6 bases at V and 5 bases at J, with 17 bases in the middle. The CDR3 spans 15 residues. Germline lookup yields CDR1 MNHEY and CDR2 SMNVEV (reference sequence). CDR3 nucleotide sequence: TGTGCCAGCAGCCCGTGGGGCGGGATGGATCAGCCCCAGCATTTT. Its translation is CASSPWGGMDQPQHF.

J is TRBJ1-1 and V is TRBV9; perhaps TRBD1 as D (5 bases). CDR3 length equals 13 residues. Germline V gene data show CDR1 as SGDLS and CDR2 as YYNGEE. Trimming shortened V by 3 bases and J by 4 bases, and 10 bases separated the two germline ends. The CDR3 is CASSAMGGTEAFF. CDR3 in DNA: TGTGCCAGCAGCGCGATGGGGGGCACTGAAGCTTTCTTT.

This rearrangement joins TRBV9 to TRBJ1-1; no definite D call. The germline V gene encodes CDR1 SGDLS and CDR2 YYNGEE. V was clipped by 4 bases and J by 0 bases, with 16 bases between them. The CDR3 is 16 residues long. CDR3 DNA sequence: TGTGCCAGCAGCCCGGCCGGGTCTTACATGAACACTGAAGCTTTCTTT. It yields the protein CASSPAGSYMNTEAFF.

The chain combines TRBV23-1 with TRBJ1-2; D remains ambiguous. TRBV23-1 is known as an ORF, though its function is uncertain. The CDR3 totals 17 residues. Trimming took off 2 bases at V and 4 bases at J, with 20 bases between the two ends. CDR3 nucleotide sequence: TGCGCCAGCAGTCAAACGGGGTGCGGGGTTCACTTCTATGGCTACACCTTC. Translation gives CASSQTGCGVHFYGYTF.

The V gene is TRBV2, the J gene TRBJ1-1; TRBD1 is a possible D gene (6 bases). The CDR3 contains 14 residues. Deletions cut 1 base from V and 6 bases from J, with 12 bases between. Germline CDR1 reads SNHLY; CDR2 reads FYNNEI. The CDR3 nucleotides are TGTGCCAGCAGTGAAGAGGGGGGGAGGGCTGAAGCTTTCTTT. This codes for CASSEEGGRAEAFF.

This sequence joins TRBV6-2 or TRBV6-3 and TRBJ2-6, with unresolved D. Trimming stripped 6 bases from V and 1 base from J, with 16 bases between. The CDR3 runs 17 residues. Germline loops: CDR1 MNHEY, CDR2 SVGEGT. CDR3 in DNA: TGTGCCAGCAGCCCCCGAAACCCTCGGTCTGGGGCCAACGTCCTGACTTTC. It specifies CASSPRNPRSGANVLTF.

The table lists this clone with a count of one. The CDR3 DNA reads TGCGCCAGCAGCTTCGACAGGTCTAATGAAAAACTGTTTTTT. Protein: CASSFDRSNEKLFF. This sequence joins TRBV5-1 and TRBJ1-4, with D perhaps TRBD1 (6 bases). CDR1 is SGHRS, CDR2 YFSETQ, per germline. The V and J ends lost 2 bases and 3 bases respectively, with 8 bases between them. This CDR3 is built from 14 residues. The full variable domain, rest sourced from reference TRBV5-1 and TRBJ1-4, is KAGVTQTPRYLIKTRGQQVTLSCSPISGHRSVSWYQQTPGQGLQFLFEYFSETQRNKGNFPGRFSGRQFSNSRSEMNVSTLELGDSALYLCASSFDRSNEKLFFGSGTQLSVL.

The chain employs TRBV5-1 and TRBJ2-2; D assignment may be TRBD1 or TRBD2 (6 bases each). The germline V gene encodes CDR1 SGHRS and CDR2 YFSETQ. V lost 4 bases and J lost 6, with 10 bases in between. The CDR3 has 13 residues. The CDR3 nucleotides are TGCGCCAGCAGCGCGGAGGGGGCCGGGGAGCTGTTTTTT. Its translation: CASSAEGAGELFF.